This section outlines one TCR beta chain sequence together with its context. Per germline, CDR1 SGHRS and CDR2 YFSETQ. The V gene lost 2 bases and the J gene lost 5 bases, with 13 bases spanning the gap. The CDR3 has 14 amino acids. The record originates from a study of siplizumab effects on memory and regulatory T cells. The repertoire was sequenced with immunoSEQ multiplex PCR; TCRdb's copy has only in-frame clones and lacks some. The data show some 100,000 clones, about 91% seen once. The rearrangement uses TRBV5-1 and TRBJ1-2, with a tentative D call TRBD1 (6 bases). The sequencing sample was made of Tregs sorted from blood. The sequence was collected from a human donor in good health. The DNA of the CDR3 is TGCGCCAGCAGCTTAACAGGGTCCCGGTATGGCTACACCTTC. This codes for CASSLTGSRYGYTF.